These 27 T cell receptor beta chains were all obtained from the same sample, sequenced in a study of cytomegalovirus exposure and HLA in healthy donors. This PCR relied on a set of 60 Vbeta primers and 13 Jbeta primers. Clones were sequenced by immunoSEQ multiplex PCR, and TCRdb holds only the in-frame ones, with some missing. The sample consists of about 120,000 clones, over 65% of them appearing once. The sequenced material came from PBMCs. The receptors stem from a man aged 25-45 years in good health and CMV-seropositive.

V is TRBV2 and J is TRBJ1-2, with a possible D match to TRBD1 (5 bases). V was shortened by 8 bases and J by 4 bases, with 11 bases between the two germline ends. The CDR3 runs to 12 residues. From germline, CDR1 is SNHLY and CDR2 FYNNEI. CDR3 in amino acids: CASRGGVYGYTF. The CDR3 DNA sequence: TGTGCCAGCCGGGGGGGGGTCTATGGCTACACCTTC.

The CDR3 DNA is TGTGCCAGCAGCCCAGGCGGGCAGCAAGAGACCCAGTACTTC. Translation: CASSPGGQQETQYF. The chain joins TRBV11-3 to TRBJ2-5, with a weak D call TRBD2 (5 bases). The CDR3 contains 14 residues. Germline CDR1 is SGHNT and CDR2 is YENEEA. Trimming took off 5 bases at V and 2 bases at J, with 12 bases between the two ends.

The V gene is TRBV7-9, the J gene TRBJ1-1; D perhaps matches TRBD1 (6 bases). Trimming stripped 5 bases from V and 5 bases from J, with 18 bases between. CDR1 and CDR2 from the germline V gene are SEHNR and FQNEAQ (reference sequence). The length of the CDR3 is 15 residues. This CDR3 reads CASSTSGTIKTEAFF. CDR3 DNA sequence: TGTGCCAGCAGCACTTCCGGGACAATTAAGACTGAAGCTTTCTTT.

This clone has just one count. The chain joins TRBV4-3 to TRBJ2-2; TRBD2 agrees at 8 bases. The V gene's germline CDR1 is LGHNA and CDR2 YSLEER. This CDR3 contains 16 residues. V was clipped by 4 bases and J by 0 bases; unmatched bases: 4. The CDR3 protein is CASSPIAGSNTGELFF. Here the CDR3 DNA reads TGCGCCAGCAGCCCCATAGCGGGGTCGAACACCGGGGAGCTGTTTTTT.

This clone was observed a handful of times. The chain recombines TRBV27 with TRBJ2-1, with TRBD2 identical over 8 bases. Trimming took 2 bases from V and 10 from J; bases not matched to a gene: 4. The length of the CDR3 is 13 residues. CDR1 is MNHEY, CDR2 SMNVEV, per germline (reference sequence). CDR3 residues: CASSLRTSGEQFF. As DNA, the CDR3 is TGTGCCAGCAGTTTAAGAACTAGCGGCGAGCAGTTCTTC.

The CDR3 protein is CASSYRQGIQETQYF. CDR3 sequence (DNA): TGTGCCAGCAGCTACCGACAGGGGATACAAGAGACCCAGTACTTC. The chain carries TRBV5-4 and TRBJ2-5; 8 bases are a match to TRBD1. Germline lookup yields CDR1 SGHNT and CDR2 YYREEE (reference sequence). V shed 3 bases and J 2 bases; nucleotides not matched to a gene: 6. This CDR3 contains 15 residues.

This clone was detected only once. The rearrangement links TRBV7-9 to TRBJ1-5; 7 bases match TRBD1. Germline V gene sequence: CDR1 SEHNR, CDR2 FQNEAQ (reference sequence). This CDR3 is 14 amino acids long. The trim removed 5 bases at V and 4 bases at J, leaving 5 bases unmatched. The CDR3 DNA is TGTGCCAGCAGCCCGGGGACAGAGAATCAGCCCCAGCATTTT. Translation gives CASSPGTENQPQHF. Supplemented by reference TRBV7-9 and TRBJ1-5, the full variable domain reads DTGVSQNPRHKITKRGQNVTFRCDPISEHNRLYWYRQTLGQGPEFLTYFQNEAQLEKSRLLSDRFSAERPKGSFSTLEIQRTEQGDSAMYLCASSPGTENQPQHFGDGTRLSIL.

The chain carries TRBV13 and TRBJ2-2; 14 positions agree with TRBD2. Germline lookup yields CDR1 PRHDT and CDR2 FYEKMQ (reference sequence). The CDR3 runs to 15 residues. The V segment lost 4 bases and the J segment 6 bases; nucleotides outside the gene matches: 1. The CDR3 is CASSSGLAGAGELFF. Here the CDR3 DNA reads TGTGCCAGCAGCTCGGGACTAGCGGGGGCCGGGGAGCTGTTTTTT.

The rearrangement joins TRBV2 to TRBJ1-3, with TRBD1 matching over 7 bases. Looked up from germline, CDR1 is SNHLY and CDR2 is FYNNEI. The J segment lost 4 bases and the V segment lost 5 bases, leaving 8 bases of the junction unmatched. The CDR3 loop spans 15 amino acids. CDR3 amino acids: CASSSRQGLGNTIYF. The CDR3 DNA is TGTGCCAGCAGTTCACGACAGGGCCTGGGAAACACCATATATTTT.

The chain uses TRBV4-1 and TRBJ2-1, with 9 bases identical to TRBD2. Trimming cost V 2 bases and J 8 bases; bases outside gene matches: 10. The CDR3 consists of 16 residues. CDR1 and CDR2 from the germline V gene are MGHRA and YSYEKL. The CDR3 spells CASSQFGREGPDEQFF. In DNA form, the CDR3 reads TGCGCCAGCAGCCAATTTGGGCGGGAGGGCCCCGATGAGCAGTTCTTC.

This clone was picked up one time. The chain employs TRBV19 and TRBJ2-1; a possible D gene is TRBD2 (6 bases). Germline V gene sequence: CDR1 LNHDA, CDR2 SQIVND (reference sequence). The CDR3 has 14 residues. Between the trimmed V and J ends, which lost 3 bases and 4 bases, there was a span of 10 bases. The CDR3 loop is CASSIGTDYNEQFF. The CDR3 DNA reads as TGTGCCAGTAGTATCGGGACTGATTACAATGAGCAGTTCTTC.

This chain joins TRBV28 and TRBJ2-1; 10 bases match TRBD2. J was trimmed by 7 bases and V by 3 bases; bases with no gene match: 9. The CDR3 is made up of 16 amino acids. Germline CDR1 and CDR2: MDHEN and SYDVKM. CDR3 residues: CASSFPPAGGENEQFF. As DNA, the CDR3 is TGTGCCAGCAGTTTTCCCCCAGCGGGAGGGGAAAATGAGCAGTTCTTC. The variable domain in full, completed from reference TRBV28 and TRBJ2-1, reads DVKVTQSSRYLVKRTGEKVFLECVQDMDHENMFWYRQDPGLGLRLIYFSYDVKMKEKGDIPEGYSVSREKKERFSLILESASTNQTSMYLCASSFPPAGGENEQFFGPGTRLTVL.

This sequence joins TRBV9 and TRBJ1-1, with TRBD1 matching over 7 bases. CDR1 and CDR2 from the germline V gene are SGDLS and YYNGEE. This CDR3 is 15 amino acids long. V lost 4 bases, J lost 3 bases, and 9 bases stayed unmatched. The CDR3 loop reads CASSLRTGIDTEAFF. The CDR3, as DNA: TGTGCCAGCAGCCTACGGACAGGAATAGACACTGAAGCTTTCTTT.

The chain has TRBV5-1 and TRBJ2-7; D gene unclear. This CDR3 comprises 11 residues. Germline V CDR1 and CDR2: SGHRS, YFSETQ. V lost 10 bases and J 2 bases, leaving 10 bases between the germline ends. The CDR3 loop reads CAGQDPYEQYF. The CDR3, as DNA: TGCGCCGGCCAGGATCCCTACGAGCAGTACTTC.

CDR3 nucleotide sequence: TGTGCCAGCAGTGAAACCGGACAGGGAGGCTACACCTTC. Its translation is CASSETGQGGYTF. This chain links TRBV2 with TRBJ1-2; TRBD1 matches at 8 bases. The V gene's germline CDR1 is SNHLY and CDR2 FYNNEI. CDR3 length: 13 amino acids. V shed 2 bases and J 8 bases; nucleotides not matched to a gene: 4.

In this sample, this clone turned up once. This chain joins TRBV7-9 and TRBJ1-1; possible D gene TRBD1, 5 bases. Germline-derived CDR1 and CDR2 are SEHNR and FQNEAQ (reference sequence). Trimming took 3 bases from V and 6 from J, leaving 14 bases between them. This CDR3 contains 14 residues. DNA of the CDR3: TGTGCCAGCAGCTTTCTCCAGGGTGGCGCTGAAGCTTTCTTT. It codes for CASSFLQGGAEAFF.

The chain joins TRBV13 to TRBJ2-7; tentatively, D is TRBD2 (5 bases). Trimming removed 2 bases from V and 3 bases from J, with 11 bases in between. This CDR3 contains 14 residues. In germline, CDR1 is PRHDT, CDR2 FYEKMQ (reference sequence). Here the CDR3 reads CASSLRSGIYEQYF. In DNA, the CDR3 is TGTGCCAGCAGCTTACGGTCCGGGATCTACGAGCAGTACTTC.

The chain has TRBV18 and TRBJ2-7; D gene uncertain. The germline CDR1 and CDR2 sequences are KGHSH and LQKENI. Trimming cost V 1 base and J 0 bases, with 13 bases left between them. CDR3 size: 16 residues. CDR3 nucleotides: TGTGCCAGCTCACCACTTGGCGGAGAAAGCTCCTACGAGCAGTACTTC. This codes for CASSPLGGESSYEQYF.

The rearrangement uses TRBV5-1 and TRBJ2-5; TRBD2 is a possible D gene (6 bases). The length of the CDR3 is 15 residues. The germline V and J ends were trimmed by 1 base and 3 bases, with 13 bases remaining between them. CDR1 is SGHRS and CDR2 is YFSETQ in the germline V gene. The CDR3 loop reads CASSLSIGGKETQYF. The CDR3 coding sequence is TGCGCCAGCAGCTTGAGTATAGGCGGGAAAGAGACCCAGTACTTC.

This chain connects TRBV6-6 to TRBJ1-5, with D maybe TRBD1 (5 bases). Deletions cut 7 bases from V and 2 bases from J, with 12 bases between. Germline V gives CDR1 MNHNY, CDR2 SVGAGI (reference sequence). The length of the CDR3 is 14 residues. The CDR3: CASTQDRRNQPQHF. CDR3 bases: TGTGCCAGCACCCAAGACAGACGCAATCAGCCCCAGCATTTT.

This clone was observed a few times. This chain joins TRBV28 and TRBJ1-3; D unresolved. The CDR3 loop spans 15 amino acids. Per germline, CDR1 MDHEN and CDR2 SYDVKM. V lost 5 bases, J lost 0 bases, and 11 bases lay in between. CDR3 amino acids: CASSPEGSSGNTIYF. CDR3 sequence (DNA): TGTGCCAGCAGTCCCGAGGGATCCTCTGGAAACACCATATATTTT.

This chain joins TRBV4-3 and TRBJ2-1, with 13 bases that match TRBD2. The CDR3 covers 15 residues. CDR1 is LGHNA, CDR2 YSLEER, per germline. J was trimmed by 10 bases and V by 6 bases; bases with no gene match: 9. The CDR3 DNA follows: TGCGCCAGCAGTCCCGGGACTAGCGGGATGGGGGAGCAGTTCTTC. Translation gives CASSPGTSGMGEQFF.

V usage is TRBV9 and J usage is TRBJ1-3, with 11 bases fitting TRBD1. V lost 4 bases, J lost 4 bases, and 7 bases stayed unmatched. The CDR3 extends over 16 amino acids. Germline CDR1 and CDR2: SGDLS and YYNGEE. In DNA form, the CDR3 reads TGTGCCAGCAGCCCCTGGGACAGGGGGAGAGGAAACACCATATATTTT. It codes for CASSPWDRGRGNTIYF. Filled out from reference TRBV9 and TRBJ1-3, the complete variable domain reads DSGVTQTPKHLITATGQRVTLRCSPRSGDLSVYWYQQSLDQGLQFLIQYYNGEERAKGNILERFSAQQFPDLHSELNLSSLELGDSALYFCASSPWDRGRGNTIYFGEGSWLTVV.

The J gene is TRBJ2-1, the V gene TRBV29-1, with 13 bases identical to TRBD2. The length of the CDR3 is 14 residues. J lost 9 bases, V lost 7 bases, and 9 bases had no gene match. The V gene's germline CDR1 is SQVTM and CDR2 ANQGSEA. The CDR3 region is CSASRTSGRGEQFF. As DNA, the CDR3 is TGCAGCGCTTCGCGGACTAGCGGGAGAGGTGAGCAGTTCTTC.

This chain joins TRBV4-3 and TRBJ2-7; the D gene is possibly TRBD2 (6 bases). The germline CDR1 and CDR2 sequences are LGHNA and YSLEER. V lost 3 bases and J lost 3, with 15 bases in between. The CDR3 is 15 amino acids. CDR3 sequence reads: CASSQGSAGSYEQYF. The DNA of the CDR3 is TGCGCCAGCAGCCAGGGTTCAGCGGGCAGCTACGAGCAGTACTTC.

The chain couples TRBV7-7 to TRBJ2-5; D is undetermined. This CDR3 spans 14 amino acids. V was pared by 5 bases and J by 5 bases, with 15 bases between. Germline V CDR1 and CDR2: SSHAT, FNYEAQ (reference sequence). The CDR3 DNA sequence: TGTGCCAGCAGCCAACGGGTTGGGTTCGAGACCCAGTACTTC. Translation: CASSQRVGFETQYF.

This clone was found once. The chain has TRBV30 and TRBJ2-3, with D perhaps TRBD1 (7 bases). The V and J ends lost 3 bases and 0 bases respectively, with 13 bases between them. The CDR3 has 15 amino acids. The V gene's germline CDR1 is GTSNPN and CDR2 SVGIG (reference sequence). CDR3 protein: CAWRPSGGSTDTQYF. CDR3 nucleotides: TGTGCCTGGAGACCCTCAGGGGGGAGCACAGATACGCAGTATTTT.